This T cell receptor beta chain stems from a study of blood T cell repertoires in COVID-19. As regards this clone: Other DNA sequences in this sample translate to the same CDR3.

Resolution of symptoms, clearance, or two negative PCRs was present in recovered Cohort 3 donors. The assay was immunoSEQ multiplex PCR, and TCRdb's table has in-frame clones only and misses some. The repertoire consists of approximately 280,000 clones, with roughly 86% occurring once and the leading ten covering over 2.5%. The sequencing sample was made of PBMCs or T cells enriched from blood (not recorded which). This sequence originates from a woman aged 18-29 years who had recovered from COVID-19.

The CDR3 sequence: CSVARGGDTEAFF. CDR3 sequence (DNA): TGCAGCGTCGCCAGGGGAGGGGACACTGAAGCTTTCTTT. V is TRBV29-1 and J is TRBJ1-1, with a weak D call TRBD1 (6 bases). CDR1 and CDR2 (germline): SQVTM, ANQGSEA. This CDR3 comprises 13 residues. Trimming took off 6 bases at V and 3 bases at J, with 14 bases between the two ends. Complete variable domain (other parts from reference TRBV29-1 and TRBJ1-1): SAVISQKPSRDICQRGTSLTIQCQVDSQVTMMFWYRQQPGQSLTLIATANQGSEATYESGFVIDKFPISRPNLTFSTLTVSNMSPEDSSIYLCSVARGGDTEAFFGQGTRLTVV.